These 10 T cell receptor beta chains came from one sample sequenced in a study of CD4+ T cells in melanoma (dated by TCRdb to the early 2020s). The library was prepared using the immunoSEQ multiplex PCR assay. The table was pulled from immuneACCESS by TCRdb, which kept in-frame rearrangements only. Such tables lose some clones; where checked, under half of the loss comes from unresolved V genes, and the rest has no known cause. This sample is represented by about 140,000 clones; 85% to 95% of them were singletons. Less than 2% of the sample lies in the top ten. Source of these receptors: a human donor with melanoma.

The rearrangement joins TRBV5-1 to TRBJ1-1, with a possible D match to TRBD1 (5 bases). V lost 4 bases to trimming and J lost 7 bases, with 14 bases between them. Germline CDR1 and CDR2: SGHRS and YFSETQ. The CDR3 consists of 13 residues. In DNA, the CDR3 is TGCGCCAGCAGCAAACTGGGACCGGGTGAAGCTTTCTTT. Translation gives CASSKLGPGEAFF. Complete variable domain (other parts from reference TRBV5-1 and TRBJ1-1): KAGVTQTPRYLIKTRGQQVTLSCSPISGHRSVSWYQQTPGQGLQFLFEYFSETQRNKGNFPGRFSGRQFSNSRSEMNVSTLELGDSALYLCASSKLGPGEAFFGQGTRLTVV.

V is TRBV30 and J is TRBJ1-6; D is possibly TRBD1 (5 bases). The CDR3 totals 15 residues. Trimming cost V 0 bases and J 9 bases, with 15 bases left between them. Germline V gene data show CDR1 as GTSNPN and CDR2 as SVGIG (reference sequence). The CDR3: CAWSVLGQGSSPLHF. CDR3 in DNA: TGTGCCTGGAGTGTACTGGGGCAGGGTAGTTCACCCCTCCACTTT.

The chain has TRBV9 and TRBJ1-2, with unresolved D. Trimming shortened V by 0 bases and J by 4 bases, and 10 bases separated the two germline ends. Germline V lookup: CDR1 SGDLS, CDR2 YYNGEE. This CDR3 is built from 14 residues. CDR3 DNA sequence: TGTGCCAGCAGCGTAGTGGAAGGGAGCTATGGCTACACCTTC. Translating it yields CASSVVEGSYGYTF.

The chain has TRBV30 and TRBJ1-2; D remains unclear. The CDR3 is 12 amino acids. The ends were cut back, 2 bases at V and 6 bases at J, with 10 bases in the middle. Germline CDR1 and CDR2: GTSNPN and SVGIG (reference sequence). The CDR3 nucleotides are TGTGCCTGGAGTCTCCATGGGAATGGCTACACCTTC. Amino acids: CAWSLHGNGYTF.

The V gene is TRBV7-9, the J gene TRBJ2-5, with D tentatively TRBD1 (5 bases). The V and J ends lost 1 base and 3 bases respectively, with 6 bases between them. CDR1 SEHNR and CDR2 FQNEAQ come from the germline V gene (reference sequence). This CDR3 comprises 13 residues. In DNA form, the CDR3 reads TGTGCCAGCAGCTTAGTGGACAAAGAGACCCAGTACTTC. Translated: CASSLVDKETQYF.

The chain joins TRBV5-4 to TRBJ1-2; TRBD1 matches 7 bases. This CDR3 comprises 13 residues. The V segment lost 2 bases and the J segment 6 bases; nucleotides outside the gene matches: 4. The germline gives CDR1 SGHNT, CDR2 YYREEE (reference sequence). The CDR3 bases are TGTGCCAGCAGCTTTAAGGGGGCCGATGGCTACACCTTC. This codes for CASSFKGADGYTF.

The rearrangement joins TRBV5-1 to TRBJ2-3; TRBD1 agrees at 8 bases. The V and J ends lost 0 bases and 4 bases, in that order; junction bases with no gene match: 10. Germline lookup yields CDR1 SGHRS and CDR2 YFSETQ. The CDR3 spans 17 residues. DNA of the CDR3: TGCGCCAGCAGCTTGGGACGGACAGGGTTTACGGCAGATACGCAGTATTTT. This gives the protein CASSLGRTGFTADTQYF.

This chain connects TRBV20-1 to TRBJ2-5; D uncertain. The germline V gene encodes CDR1 DFQATT and CDR2 SNEGSKA (reference sequence). The CDR3 has 11 residues. As DNA, the CDR3 is TGCGGCTATCCAATCCAAGAGACCCAGTACTTC. Protein: CGYPIQETQYF.

This chain uses TRBV2 with TRBJ2-1; D call uncertain. This CDR3 is 13 amino acids long. V was clipped by 7 bases and J by 2 bases, with 9 bases between them. CDR1 is SNHLY, CDR2 FYNNEI, per germline. Here the CDR3 reads CASKAQPYNEQFF. Written as DNA, the CDR3 is TGTGCCAGCAAGGCCCAGCCCTACAATGAGCAGTTCTTC.

This clone was seen only a few times. The CDR3 DNA is TGTGCCTACATTGGACAGGGGGTCGAGCAGTACTTC. Translated: CAYIGQGVEQYF. The V gene is TRBV30, the J gene TRBJ2-7, with 10 bases lining up with TRBD1. Germline CDR1 GTSNPN, CDR2 SVGIG (reference sequence). This CDR3 contains 12 residues. V gave up 7 bases and J gave up 6 bases; unmatched junction bases: 6. The full variable domain, completed using reference TRBV30 and TRBJ2-7, is SQTIHQWPATLVQPVGSPLSLECTVEGTSNPNLYWYRQAAGRGLQLLFYSVGIGQISSEVPQNLSASRPQDRQFILSSKKLLLSDSGFYLCAYIGQGVEQYFGPGTRLTVT.